This T cell receptor (beta chain) was documented in a study of a mutant IDH1 vaccine in newly diagnosed glioma. Study as a whole: Vaccines were first given 4-6 weeks after radiotherapy alone, or with temozolomide cycles. Visit V12 was at week 35; visit V13 was at week 47.

In the case of this clone: Its specificity is not known.

Sequenced by immunoSEQ multiplex PCR; TCRdb stores in-frame clones only, minus some. The data show some 38,000 clones, 60% to 85% seen once. Germline V gene lookup returns CDR1 MNHEY and CDR2 SVGAGI. This CDR3 comprises 15 residues. Germline trimming cut 9 bases from V and 2 bases from J; bases unmatched to any gene: 8. Time point: week 47, end of study. The content of each vaccine dose was 300 ug of mutant IDH1 20-mer peptide, and topical imiquimod accompanied it. The material was PBMCs, obtained from a glioma patient whose treatment included an IDH1 peptide vaccine. The J gene is TRBJ2-7, the V gene TRBV6-5, with 12 positions matching TRBD2. The receptor's source is a middle-aged man with glioma. Here the CDR3 reads CASNPLAGGPYEQYF. The CDR3 DNA reads TGTGCCAGTAACCCTCTAGCGGGAGGGCCCTACGAGCAGTACTTC.